This TCR beta chain is from a study of blood T cell repertoires in COVID-19. Study in general: The cDNA or gDNA used as material had been derived from T cells, B-cell-depleted T cells, or PBMCs.

Sequencing was performed with immunoSEQ multiplex PCR; in TCRdb, only in-frame clones are kept and a portion is missing. In the table there are about 220,000 clones, 80% of which are singletons. This sequence was found in a human donor in a cohort sampled during active COVID-19. Input material: peripheral blood.

CDR3: CATSDWRSGELFF. As DNA, the CDR3 is TGTGCCACCAGTGATTGGAGGTCCGGGGAGCTGTTTTTT. The J gene is TRBJ2-2, the V gene TRBV24-1; TRBD2 might be the D (5 bases). Germline CDR1 is KGHDR and CDR2 is SFDVKD. V was clipped by 2 bases and J by 6 bases, with 6 bases between them. CDR3 length: 13 residues.